A selection of T cell receptor beta chains follows, all from one sample in a study of CD8+CD57+ T cells in acquired aplastic anemia. TCRdb reanalysed the reads using MiXCR and keeps one entry per CDR3 protein. Here the sample spans a few hundred thousand distinct CDR3 sequences, around three fifths being singletons. Sequenced: sorted CD4+, CD8+, or CD8+CD57+ T cells (not recorded which) from PBMCs. The receptor source for this set is a human donor with severe aplastic anemia or a healthy control (not recorded which). The CDR3 runs from the conserved cysteine through the conserved F or W. D genes are given only for firm matches. Size is stated for part of the rows, as once, few or many counts, or as a class when the clone is expanded.

TRBJ1-1 | TRBD1 | - | TRBV7-2 | CASSPSTGGEAFF | TGTGCCAGCAGCCCCTCGACAGGGGGTGAAGCTTTCTTT
TRBJ1-3 | TRBD1 | - | TRBV10-3 | CAIRGDRGRFRNTIYF | TGTGCCATCAGGGGGGACAGGGGGCGTTTTCGAAACACCATATATTTT
TRBJ2-2 | - | many | TRBV5-1 | CASSLRSWNTGELFF | TGCGCCAGCAGCTTGAGGTCGTGGAACACCGGGGAGCTGTTTTTT
TRBJ1-2 | - | many | TRBV12-3/TRBV12-4 | CASSLAGPGYTF | TGTGCCAGCAGTTTAGCCGGGCCTGGCTACACCTTC
TRBJ2-5 | - | few | TRBV28 | CASRAVKETQYF | TGTGCCAGCAGGGCGGTGAAAGAGACCCAGTACTTC
TRBJ1-5 | - | few | TRBV18 | CASSPSDGNNQPQHF | TGTGCCAGCTCACCATCCGACGGAAACAATCAGCCCCAGCATTTT
TRBJ1-1 | - | once | TRBV9 | CASSVETPTEAFF | TGTGCTAGCAGCGTAGAGACTCCCACTGAAGCTTTCTTT
TRBJ1-1 | - | few | TRBV9 | CASSLGGVGNTEAFF | TGTGCCAGCAGCTTAGGGGGGGTCGGGAACACTGAAGCTTTCTTT
TRBJ1-2 | - | few | TRBV20-1 | CSASDRNYGYTF | TGCAGTGCCAGTGACAGAAACTATGGCTACACCTTC
TRBJ2-7 | - | few | TRBV7-9 | CASSLGPQSSYEQYF | TGTGCCAGCAGCTTAGGCCCACAGAGCTCCTACGAGCAGTACTTC
TRBJ1-5 | TRBD1 | many | TRBV20-1 | CSARPTGVINQPQHF | TGCAGTGCTAGACCGACAGGGGTTATCAATCAGCCCCAGCATTTT
TRBJ2-3 | - | - | TRBV2 | CASSEMGQTTDTQYF | TGTGCCAGCAGTGAAATGGGGCAAACCACAGATACGCAGTATTTT
TRBJ2-2 | - | - | TRBV24-1 | CATSIGTNTGELFF | TGTGCCACCAGTATAGGAACGAACACCGGGGAGCTGTTTTTT
TRBJ2-3 | - | many | TRBV5-1 | CASSLGGPKGYF | TGCGCCAGCAGCTTGGGGGGCCCTAAAGGGTATTTT
TRBJ1-1 | - | once | TRBV2 | CASSPMYTEAFF | TGTGCCAGCTCACCGATGTACACTGAAGCTTTCTTT
TRBJ2-1 | - | - | TRBV2 | CASLEDGSSYNEQFF | TGTGCCAGCCTAGAGGACGGAAGCTCCTACAATGAGCAGTTCTTC
TRBJ2-7 | - | - | TRBV5-1 | CASSLDRGGFYEQYF | TGCGCCAGCAGCTTGGATCGCGGGGGCTTTTACGAGCAGTACTTC
TRBJ1-1 | TRBD1 | many | TRBV10-3 | CAISDSDRVGTEAFF | TGTGCCATCAGTGACTCAGACAGGGTGGGCACTGAAGCTTTCTTT
TRBJ1-2 | TRBD1 | - | TRBV6-5 | CASNRQGGIGYTF | TGTGCCAGCAACCGACAGGGCGGTATTGGCTACACCTTC
TRBJ1-1 | TRBD1 | - | TRBV5-1 | CASSLIQGGVNTEAFF | TGCGCCAGCAGCTTGATACAGGGGGGGGTGAACACTGAAGCTTTCTTT
TRBJ2-2 | - | - | TRBV9 | CASSVGSTRELFF | TGTGCCAGCAGCGTAGGCAGCACCAGGGAGCTGTTTTTT
TRBJ1-2 | TRBD1 | once | TRBV7-2 | CASSLTTGEYGYTF | TGTGCCAGCAGCTTAACGACAGGGGAATATGGCTACACCTTC
TRBJ2-1 | - | - | TRBV20-1 | CSASFRLDGNEQFF | TGCAGTGCTAGCTTTCGGCTAGATGGCAATGAGCAGTTCTTC
TRBJ2-1 | - | - | TRBV7-2 | CASSFTGEQFF | TGTGCCAGCAGCTTTACTGGTGAGCAGTTCTTC
TRBJ2-7 | - | - | TRBV4-2 | CASRQDRGLGEQYF | TGTGCCAGCAGACAAGATCGGGGGCTGGGCGAGCAGTACTTC
TRBJ2-5 | - | - | TRBV11-2 | CASSLFAGAGLRTQYF | TGTGCCAGCAGCTTATTCGCTGGCGCGGGACTCAGGACCCAGTACTTC
TRBJ2-5 | - | many | TRBV7-2 | CATTPGGGLETQYF | TGTGCCACCACCCCCGGCGGGGGCCTCGAGACCCAGTACTTC
TRBJ1-6 | - | - | TRBV20-1 | CSARAQGVALHF | TGCAGTGCTAGGGCCCAGGGAGTGGCCCTCCACTTT
TRBJ1-4 | - | many | TRBV12-3/TRBV12-4 | CASSPQATNEKLFF | TGTGCCAGCAGTCCACAAGCAACTAATGAAAAACTGTTTTTT
TRBJ2-5 | TRBD1 | many | TRBV4-3 | CASSLDRGETQYF | TGCGCCAGCAGCCTGGACAGGGGAGAGACCCAGTACTTC
TRBJ1-6 | - | - | TRBV19 | CASSIDRGYSPLHF | TGTGCCAGTAGTATAGACCGGGGTTATTCACCCCTCCACTTT
TRBJ2-1 | TRBD2 | - | TRBV7-8 | CASSLADSGAPSSYNEQFF | TGTGCCAGCAGCTTAGCTGATAGCGGGGCCCCGAGCTCCTACAATGAGCAGTTCTTC
TRBJ2-1 | TRBD1 | - | TRBV7-8 | CASSAPGQSLEFF | TGTGCCAGCAGCGCGCCGGGACAGTCGTTGGAGTTCTTC
TRBJ1-3 | - | - | TRBV7-9 | CGSSLGPVGNTIYF | TGTGGGAGCAGCTTAGGGCCGGTGGGAAACACCATATATTTT
TRBJ2-3 | - | few | TRBV29-1 | CSVEDRTGSSTDTQYF | TGCAGCGTTGAAGATCGGACGGGCTCTAGCACAGATACGCAGTATTTT
TRBJ2-2 | - | - | TRBV11-2 | CASSLGSISGELFF | TGTGCCAGCAGCTTAGGGTCCATTAGCGGGGAGCTGTTTTTT
TRBJ1-1 | - | - | TRBV29-1 | CSVGGRQHAEAFF | TGCAGCGTTGGGGGCCGACAGCACGCAGAAGCTTTCTTT
TRBJ2-5 | TRBD1 | few | TRBV20-1 | CSAKQGNQETQYF | TGCAGTGCGAAACAGGGGAACCAAGAGACCCAGTACTTC
TRBJ2-1 | - | - | TRBV29-1 | CSLATGFEQFF | TGCAGCTTGGCCACAGGGTTTGAGCAGTTCTTC
TRBJ2-3 | TRBD2 | - | TRBV7-6 | CASSPTSGSPDTQYF | TGTGCCAGCAGCCCGACTAGCGGGAGCCCAGATACGCAGTATTTT
TRBJ1-3 | - | - | TRBV7-8 | CACSLGPTGSGDTIYF | TGTGCCTGCAGCTTAGGACCAACAGGGAGTGGAGACACCATATATTTT
TRBJ1-3 | TRBD1 | many | TRBV19 | CASSRGWDSGNTIYF | TGTGCCAGTAGCAGAGGCTGGGACAGTGGAAACACCATATATTTT
TRBJ2-7 | - | once | TRBV27 | CASSPVDGDYEQYF | TGTGCCAGCAGTCCCGTCGACGGTGACTACGAGCAGTACTTC
TRBJ2-2 | TRBD1 | - | TRBV24-1 | CATSESTGEDTGELFF | TGTGCCACCAGTGAGTCGACAGGGGAGGACACCGGGGAGCTGTTTTTT
TRBJ2-2 | - | - | TRBV7-9 | CASSPTLGAGELFF | TGTGCCAGCAGCCCCACCCTCGGGGCCGGGGAGCTGTTTTTT
TRBJ1-2 | TRBD1 | few | TRBV29-1 | CSVETGFPYGYTF | TGCAGCGTTGAGACAGGGTTTCCCTATGGCTACACCTTC
TRBJ1-6 | - | many | TRBV19 | CASRADSPLHF | TGTGCCAGTAGGGCCGATTCACCCCTCCACTTT
TRBJ1-3 | - | - | TRBV2 | CASGQSGNTIYF | TGTGCCAGCGGACAGTCTGGAAACACCATATATTTT
TRBJ1-1 | - | many | TRBV5-5 | CASSLTSYAFF | TGTGCCAGCAGCTTGACCTCCTACGCTTTCTTT
TRBJ2-3 | TRBD2 | - | TRBV15 | CATSRGWAIAGASTDTQYF | TGTGCCACCAGCAGAGGATGGGCGATAGCGGGAGCGAGCACAGATACGCAGTATTTT